This entry lists 26 T cell receptor beta chains sequenced from one sample in a study of T cell repertoires in cytomegalovirus infection. One entry per CDR3 protein, called by TCRdb with MiXCR from the reads. The top ten hold 13% of the sample, which has about 530,000 distinct CDR3 sequences, around a quarter seen once. Sequencing used PBMCs. All receptors derive from a human donor in good health (CMV status not recorded). Some clones in this sample may be carry-over from other donors' samples.

There are many counts of this clonotype. V and J are TRBV7-2 and TRBJ1-6; a possible D gene is TRBD1 (6 bases). This CDR3 has 14 residues. V lost 4 bases, J lost 9 bases, and 13 bases lay in between. Per germline, CDR1 SGHTA and CDR2 FQGNSA. The CDR3 here is CASSYRDMGSPLHF. CDR3 nucleotide sequence: TGTGCCAGCAGCTACAGGGATATGGGTTCACCCCTCCACTTT. Drawing the rest from reference TRBV7-2 and TRBJ1-6, the complete variable domain is GAGVSQSPSNKVTEKGKDVELRCDPISGHTALYWYRQSLGQGLEFLIYFQGNSAPDKSGLPSDRFSAERTGGSVSTLTIQRTQQEDSAVYLCASSYRDMGSPLHFGNGTRLTVT.

This clonotype was picked up many times. This rearrangement joins TRBV7-2 to TRBJ1-2; D may be TRBD1 (5 bases). Trimming removed 1 base at V and 12 bases at J, with 12 bases between. The CDR3 covers 12 residues. Germline loops: CDR1 SGHTA, CDR2 FQGNSA. CDR3: CASSLGGRENTF. The CDR3 DNA is TGTGCCAGCAGCTTAGGTGGCAGGGAAAACACCTTC.

This clonotype was detected a few times. The chain uses TRBV12-3 or TRBV12-4 and TRBJ1-2; D uncertain. This CDR3 has 16 residues. The germline V and J ends were trimmed by 5 bases and 2 bases, with 18 bases remaining between them. The CDR3 DNA is TGTGCCAGCAGTGCTGACCGACACCCCGGGAACTATGGCTACACCTTC. Its protein is CASSADRHPGNYGYTF.

This clonotype was recorded a few times. The chain is built from TRBV20-1 and TRBJ2-2, with D perhaps TRBD1 (6 bases). This CDR3 is built from 15 residues. Germline lookup yields CDR1 DFQATT and CDR2 SNEGSKA (reference sequence). V was clipped by 1 base and J by 1 base, with 10 bases between them. CDR3 region: CSARGVRGNTGELFF. The CDR3 region has the DNA TGCAGTGCTAGAGGCGTCAGGGGGAACACCGGGGAGCTGTTTTTT.

CDR3 sequence: CASRGAEAFF. The CDR3 DNA is TGTGCCAGCAGGGGCGCTGAAGCTTTCTTT. J is TRBJ1-1 and V is TRBV6-1; D not resolved. Trimming cost V 6 bases and J 6 bases, with 5 bases left between them. The CDR3 consists of 10 residues. CDR1 MNHNS and CDR2 SASEGT come from the germline V gene.

In its sample, this clonotype was seen many times. The chain combines TRBV7-8 with TRBJ2-3, with D unresolved. The length of the CDR3 is 13 residues. In germline, CDR1 is SGHVS, CDR2 FQNEAQ. Deletions cut 5 bases from V and 12 bases from J, with 18 bases between. CDR3 residues: CASSLSGSGPQYF. CDR3 DNA sequence: TGTGCCAGCAGCCTCTCAGGTTCAGGCCCCCAGTATTTT.

This clonotype turned up a few times. This sequence joins TRBV7-2 and TRBJ2-2, with D possibly matching TRBD1 (6 bases). The V end was cut by 5 bases, the J end by 7 bases, with 14 bases between. This CDR3 comprises 14 residues. Germline V gene sequence: CDR1 SGHTA, CDR2 FQGNSA. The CDR3 reads CASSINRDVGELFF. CDR3 DNA: TGTGCCAGCAGCATTAACAGGGATGTCGGGGAGCTGTTTTTT. The whole variable domain, filled in from reference TRBV7-2 and TRBJ2-2, reads GAGVSQSPSNKVTEKGKDVELRCDPISGHTALYWYRQSLGQGLEFLIYFQGNSAPDKSGLPSDRFSAERTGGSVSTLTIQRTQQEDSAVYLCASSINRDVGELFFGEGSRLTVL.

This clonotype was counted a few times. The rearrangement links TRBV27 to TRBJ2-2; 9 bases line up with TRBD2. Germline CDR1 and CDR2: MNHEY and SMNVEV (reference sequence). This CDR3 region has 19 residues. V was pared by 2 bases and J by 1 base, with 11 bases of the junction left unmatched. Here the CDR3 reads CASSLAAGGREQNTGELFF. The CDR3 bases are TGTGCCAGCAGTTTAGCGGCAGGCGGGAGGGAACAGAACACCGGGGAGCTGTTTTTT.

In its sample, this clonotype was seen a few times. The chain employs TRBV29-1 and TRBJ2-5, with TRBD2 as a possible D gene (5 bases). Trimming took off 5 bases at V and 4 bases at J, with 17 bases between the two ends. From germline, CDR1 is SQVTM and CDR2 ANQGSEA. The CDR3 is 14 residues long. The DNA of the CDR3 is TGCAGCGTTAGCCACGGGAACGCCGCAGAGACCCAGTACTTC. It encodes CSVSHGNAAETQYF.

This clonotype appeared a few times. The V and J genes are TRBV24-1 and TRBJ2-1; 11 nucleotides agree with TRBD2. Trimming removed 3 bases from V and 4 bases from J; junction bases left unmatched: 7. The CDR3 contains 17 residues. CDR1 and CDR2 from the germline V gene are KGHDR and SFDVKD. CDR3 loop: CATSDPTSGGRYNEQFF. The CDR3 DNA reads TGTGCCACCAGTGATCCTACTAGCGGGGGAAGATACAATGAGCAGTTCTTC.

The chain employs TRBV19 and TRBJ2-2, with a weak D call TRBD1 (5 bases). The CDR3 contains 21 residues. Germline V gene data show CDR1 as LNHDA and CDR2 as SQIVND (reference sequence). Trimming took off 3 bases at V and 3 bases at J, with 29 bases between the two ends. Here the CDR3 reads CASSILRFLTDSGQDTGELFF. The CDR3 DNA reads as TGTGCCAGTAGTATTCTTCGATTCCTAACTGACTCAGGGCAGGACACCGGGGAGCTGTTTTTT.

V and J are TRBV19 and TRBJ2-2; weak D call: TRBD1 (5 bases). V lost 3 bases, J lost 0 bases, and 8 bases lay in between. The CDR3 runs to 15 residues. Per the germline V gene, CDR1 is LNHDA and CDR2 is SQIVND (reference sequence). The CDR3 sequence: CASSISTANTGELFF. As DNA, the CDR3 is TGTGCCAGTAGTATCTCGACAGCGAACACCGGGGAGCTGTTTTTT.

This clonotype came up a few times. The chain employs TRBV7-9 and TRBJ2-6; D might be TRBD1 (6 bases). V gave up 8 bases and J gave up 9 bases, with 20 bases separating them. CDR1 and CDR2 (germline): SEHNR, FQNEAQ (reference sequence). This CDR3 has 15 residues. The CDR3 DNA reads as TGTGCCAGCGAGGGGGACGGCTTTAGGGACAACGTCCTGACTTTC. As protein: CASEGDGFRDNVLTF.

In its sample, this clonotype was seen once. V is TRBV12-3 or TRBV12-4 and J is TRBJ2-3; 8 positions agree with TRBD1. With V trimmed by 5 bases and J by 5 bases, 6 bases remained unmatched. The CDR3 contains 14 residues. The CDR3 loop is CASSPGQDVDTQYF. The CDR3 bases are TGTGCCAGCAGTCCGGGACAGGACGTAGATACGCAGTATTTT.

The chain recombines TRBV9 with TRBJ1-1, with D unresolved. The CDR3 is 15 residues long. Trimming pared 0 bases from V and 4 bases from J, leaving 13 bases between. Germline assignment: CDR1 SGDLS and CDR2 YYNGEE. The CDR3 spells CASSVGSRSGTEAFF. CDR3 DNA: TGTGCCAGCAGCGTAGGATCCAGGTCCGGCACTGAAGCTTTCTTT.

This clonotype appeared many times. The chain uses TRBV12-3 or TRBV12-4 and TRBJ1-5; possibly TRBD1 for D (5 bases). The ends were cut back, 7 bases at V and 2 bases at J, with 15 bases in the middle. This CDR3 has 15 residues. CDR3 DNA sequence: TGTGCCAGCATCCTAGAGGGGAGACGCAATCAGCCCCAGCATTTT. Encoded protein: CASILEGRRNQPQHF.

The chain has TRBV20-1 and TRBJ2-1, with D unresolved. Germline-derived CDR1 and CDR2 are DFQATT and SNEGSKA (reference sequence). The CDR3 consists of 14 residues. V was shortened by 6 bases and J by 5 bases, with 17 bases between the two germline ends. Here the CDR3 reads CSANSGPLNNEQFF. CDR3 nucleotides: TGCAGTGCAAATTCCGGGCCCTTAAACAATGAGCAGTTCTTC.

The J gene is TRBJ2-7, the V gene TRBV4-1; TRBD1 is a possible D gene (5 bases). The CDR3 contains 18 residues. Trimming removed 3 bases from V and 2 bases from J, with 23 bases in between. Germline loops: CDR1 MGHRA, CDR2 YSYEKL. The CDR3 reads CASSQITGAGSWAYEQYV. CDR3 sequence (DNA): TGCGCCAGCAGCCAGATTACAGGAGCTGGTTCCTGGGCCTACGAGCAGTACGTC.

The chain uses TRBV19 and TRBJ1-1; D might be TRBD1 (5 bases). The CDR3 sequence is 14 residues long. Germline values: CDR1 LNHDA, CDR2 SQIVND (reference sequence). Trimming removed 7 bases at V and 7 bases at J, with 19 bases between. The chain's CDR3 is CASISSQGGGEAFF. In nucleotides, the CDR3 is TGTGCCAGTATTAGTAGCCAGGGCGGGGGTGAAGCTTTCTTT. The complete variable domain, with remaining parts taken from reference TRBV19 and TRBJ1-1, reads DGGITQSPKYLFRKEGQNVTLSCEQNLNHDAMYWYRQDPGQGLRLIYYSQIVNDFQKGDIAEGYSVSREKKESFPLTVTSAQKNPTAFYLCASISSQGGGEAFFGQGTRLTVV.

The V and J genes are TRBV20-1 and TRBJ1-1; D might be TRBD1 (5 bases). This CDR3 comprises 12 residues. The germline V gene encodes CDR1 DFQATT and CDR2 SNEGSKA (reference sequence). Trimming pared 0 bases from V and 11 bases from J, leaving 13 bases between. In nucleotides, the CDR3 is TGCAGTGCTAGAGATCTCGGCAGGGAGGCTTTCTTT. This encodes CSARDLGREAFF.

This clonotype was found many times. This sequence joins TRBV7-9 and TRBJ2-1, with D maybe TRBD2 (5 bases). Germline assignment: CDR1 SEHNR and CDR2 FQNEAQ (reference sequence). The CDR3 consists of 14 residues. V was cut by 6 bases and J by 5 bases, with 14 bases left in between. Written as DNA, the CDR3 is TGTGCCAGCAGGGAAAGCGGATATGACAATGAGCAGTTCTTC. Translated, it gives CASRESGYDNEQFF.

CDR3 sequence: CASSLRQDETQFF. In DNA, the CDR3 is TGTGCCAGCAGTTTAAGGCAGGACGAAACGCAGTTCTTC. The rearrangement links TRBV12-3 or TRBV12-4 to TRBJ2-1; D is uncertain. V dropped 2 bases and J dropped 12 bases, with 14 bases sitting between them. The CDR3 has 13 residues.

This clonotype was recorded a few times. The J gene is TRBJ2-7, the V gene TRBV29-1; a possible D gene is TRBD2 (5 bases). V shed 7 bases and J shed 6 bases, with 13 bases lying between them. Germline V CDR1 and CDR2: SQVTM, ANQGSEA. CDR3 length: 11 residues. The CDR3 loop reads CSGQYGGEQYF. The CDR3, as DNA: TGCAGCGGGCAGTATGGAGGCGAGCAGTACTTC.

This clonotype came up a few times. The V and J genes are TRBV12-3 or TRBV12-4 and TRBJ1-4; D is uncertain. The CDR3 covers 14 residues. Trimming removed 8 bases from V and 7 bases from J, with 17 bases in between. The CDR3 is CASRETTGVEKLFF. CDR3 in DNA: TGTGCCAGCCGAGAAACGACTGGCGTTGAAAAACTGTTTTTT.

This clonotype was detected only a few times. J is TRBJ1-1 and V is TRBV19; possible D gene TRBD1, 5 bases. This CDR3 is built from 14 residues. V was cut by 4 bases and J by 3 bases, with 12 bases left in between. Germline CDR1 and CDR2: LNHDA and SQIVND (reference sequence). CDR3 sequence: CASSTGMGHTEAFF. CDR3 in DNA: TGTGCCAGTAGTACAGGGATGGGGCACACTGAAGCTTTCTTT.

This chain uses TRBV2 with TRBJ2-3; no firm D call. There are 10 residues in the CDR3. Per the germline V gene, CDR1 is SNHLY and CDR2 is FYNNEI. The CDR3 spells CADGTDTQYF. The CDR3 DNA reads TGTGCAGACGGTACAGATACGCAGTATTTT.